In its sample, the clone carrying this T cell receptor (beta chain) was seen many times. Its specificity is unknown. Unsorted libraries were derived from 2 million PBMCs stored at -80 C. This sample was taken from a study of neurological immune-mediated disorders. Turning to the study itself: The study included around 35 multiple sclerosis patients, approximately 30 relapsing-remitting and 3 secondary progressive. Findings of the study overall: The absence of shared CDR3 amino acid sequences among expanded clones across subjects suggests private repertoires in all groups. One related-CDR3 cluster, identified by phylogenetic grouping, held the repertoires of 18 of 34 multiple sclerosis patients and was a possible signature.

Germline CDR1 and CDR2: MNHEY and SVGAGI. Losses at the gene ends were 5 bases for V and 5 bases for J; bases not matched to a gene: 7. The length of the CDR3 is 14 residues. In TCRdb, the 5' RACE reads were re-called with MiXCR into one record per CDR3 protein. The sample comprises about 53,000 distinct CDR3 sequences, roughly 3.5% of which are singletons, and about 3% rests with the top ten. Input material: PBMCs. This chain links TRBV6-5 with TRBJ2-7; 9 positions agree with TRBD1. This receptor was taken from a woman aged 25-40 years with multiple sclerosis. CDR3 DNA: TGTGCCAGCAGTACAGGACAGGGGTACGACGAGCAGTACTTC. Its protein is CASSTGQGYDEQYF.